One and the same sample provided the 13 T cell receptor beta chains below, sequenced in a study of T-cell reconstitution after alpha-beta-depleted transplantation in children. During its preparation, the TCRbeta library received unique molecular identifiers. TCRdb reprocessed the PCR reads with MiXCR, giving one entry per CDR3 protein. Found here are about 580,000 distinct CDR3 sequences, approximately 22% of them singletons; the top ten hold roughly 15%. This specimen consisted of PBMCs, mostly from graft donor cells, obtained 360 days after TCRalphabeta/CD19-depleted stem cell transplant. The receptors shown here come from a boy under two years old who had a stem cell transplant for acute myeloid leukemia, so the T cells may come from the graft donor.

The V and J genes are TRBV7-8 and TRBJ2-7, with 7 bases matching TRBD2. J lost 5 bases, V lost 3 bases, and 10 bases had no gene match. The CDR3 sequence is 15 residues long. Per the germline V gene, CDR1 is SGHVS and CDR2 is FQNEAQ. DNA for the CDR3: TGTGCCAGCAGCTTGCTATCCGGGGGGAGGAACGAGCAGTACTTC. It specifies CASSLLSGGRNEQYF.

This clonotype was counted at least ten times. V gene TRBV6-2 or TRBV6-3 combines with J gene TRBJ2-5; D is possibly TRBD2 (6 bases). Germline V gene lookup returns CDR1 MNHEY and CDR2 SVGEGT. Trimming pared 7 bases from V and 5 bases from J, leaving 8 bases between. The CDR3 extends over 11 amino acids. CDR3 sequence reads: CASTREETQYF. The CDR3 DNA sequence: TGTGCCAGCACCCGGGAGGAGACCCAGTACTTC.

The chain employs TRBV12-3 or TRBV12-4 and TRBJ2-5; D might be TRBD2 (7 bases). This CDR3 has 15 amino acids. The V end lost 8 bases, the J end lost 1 base, and 17 bases lay between the germline ends. The CDR3 here is CASGGASGAQETQYF. CDR3 bases: TGTGCCAGCGGGGGGGCTAGCGGAGCCCAAGAGACCCAGTACTTC.

This clonotype has a handful of counts. The V call is TRBV12-3 or TRBV12-4, the J call TRBJ2-1; the D is unclear. Deletions cut 5 bases from V and 7 bases from J, with 12 bases between. The CDR3 runs to 13 residues. The CDR3 is CASSASIRNEQFF. DNA of the CDR3: TGTGCCAGCAGTGCCTCTATTAGGAATGAGCAGTTCTTC.

This clonotype was seen more than once but under ten times. CDR3 in amino acids: CASSSIADRDGIPLHF. The CDR3 DNA follows: TGTGCCAGCAGTTCCATCGCGGACAGGGATGGTATACCCCTCCACTTT. This chain connects TRBV6-5 to TRBJ1-6; 8 nucleotides agree with TRBD1. The germline V gene encodes CDR1 MNHEY and CDR2 SVGAGI. This CDR3 has 16 amino acids. The V segment lost 4 bases and the J segment 12 bases; nucleotides outside the gene matches: 14.

The V gene is TRBV10-2, the J gene TRBJ2-7, with D possibly being TRBD1 (5 bases). The CDR3 contains 15 residues. Germline CDR1 and CDR2: WSHSY and SAAADI. V was trimmed by 5 bases and J by 3 bases, leaving 17 bases between them. CDR3 residues: CASSSDRHTYYEQYV. CDR3 in DNA: TGCGCCAGCAGTTCCGACAGACACACTTACTACGAGCAGTACGTC.

Only a few counts were recorded for this clonotype. The chain is built from TRBV7-6 and TRBJ2-1; 10 nucleotides align to TRBD1. The germline gives CDR1 SGHVS, CDR2 FNYEAQ. The CDR3 is 16 amino acids. V trimming: 5 bases; J trimming: 4 bases; junction bases outside the gene matches: 8. CDR3 DNA sequence: TGTGCCAGCAGCGACCGCGACAGGGGGCTTTACAATGAGCAGTTCTTC. Amino acid sequence: CASSDRDRGLYNEQFF.

This clonotype was detected a few times. The V gene is TRBV20-1, the J gene TRBJ1-5; no reliable D call. The CDR3 has 17 amino acids. Germline V gene lookup returns CDR1 DFQATT and CDR2 SNEGSKA (reference sequence). V was trimmed by 0 bases and J by 0 bases, leaving 15 bases between them. CDR3 bases: TGCAGTGCTAGAGAAATCGACAAGGGAGGTAGCAATCAGCCCCAGCATTTT. Its translation is CSAREIDKGGSNQPQHF.

This clonotype was picked up a small number of times. This could be a read error, since a much larger clone is one nucleotide away. The chain employs TRBV20-1 and TRBJ2-1; no clear D gene. The V gene lost 0 bases and the J gene lost 2 bases, with 5 bases spanning the gap. The CDR3 runs to 13 residues. Germline CDR1 DFQATT, CDR2 SNEGSKA (reference sequence). CDR3 sequence reads: CSARDRTYNEQFF. The CDR3 DNA follows: TGCAGTGCTAGAGATCGGACCTACAATGAGCAGTTCTTC.

Ten or more counts support this clonotype. The CDR3 DNA follows: TGCAGTGCTAAGGCCCCGGTAGGGCAGTACAATGAGCAGTTCTTC. It codes for CSAKAPVGQYNEQFF. The chain has TRBV20-1 and TRBJ2-1; D not resolved. From germline, CDR1 is DFQATT and CDR2 SNEGSKA (reference sequence). CDR3 length equals 15 residues. The germline V and J ends were trimmed by 4 bases and 4 bases, with 17 bases remaining between them.

Concerning this clonotype: This may be a read error: a much more frequent sequence differs by one nucleotide. The chain employs TRBV12-3 or TRBV12-4 and TRBJ1-1; 7 bases are a match to TRBD1. The CDR3 is made up of 19 amino acids. Written as DNA, the CDR3 is TGTGCCTGCAGTTCAAGGGTCCGGAGGGGGCTTACAATGAACACTGAAGCTTTCTTT. This encodes CACSSRVRRGLTMNTEAFF.

Only a few counts were recorded for this clonotype. This rearrangement joins TRBV28 to TRBJ2-3; 7 nucleotides line up with TRBD2. The V segment lost 3 bases and the J segment 2 bases; nucleotides outside the gene matches: 5. This CDR3 contains 15 residues. Per germline, CDR1 MDHEN and CDR2 SYDVKM. CDR3 sequence reads: CASSFRGDLTDTQYF. The DNA for the CDR3 is TGTGCCAGCAGTTTCCGGGGGGACCTCACAGATACGCAGTATTTT.

This clonotype has more than one count but fewer than ten. V and J are TRBV30 and TRBJ2-7; TRBD1 aligns across 10 bases. Germline V gives CDR1 GTSNPN, CDR2 SVGIG (reference sequence). The J segment lost 5 bases and the V segment lost 4 bases, leaving 11 bases of the junction unmatched. The CDR3 length is 15 residues. CDR3 nucleotides: TGTGCCTGGACCGATCAGGACAGGGGGACCCACGAGCAGTACTTC. Amino acid sequence: CAWTDQDRGTHEQYF.